What follows are 18 T cell receptor beta chains derived from one specimen sequenced in a study of blood T cell repertoires in COVID-19. Clones were sequenced by immunoSEQ multiplex PCR, and TCRdb holds only the in-frame ones, with some missing. The sample has a few hundred thousand clones; 80% are singletons. The sequenced sample was peripheral blood. The receptor set was obtained from a human donor in a cohort sampled during active COVID-19.

This chain joins TRBV7-9 and TRBJ2-5; possibly TRBD2 for D (5 bases). The CDR3 contains 14 residues. V lost 6 bases, J lost 1 base, and 12 bases lay in between. The germline V gene encodes CDR1 SEHNR and CDR2 FQNEAQ (reference sequence). Written as DNA, the CDR3 is TGTGCCAGCAGGCTCCAGGACTTCCAAGAGACCCAGTACTTC. Residues: CASRLQDFQETQYF.

This clone was detected a few times. The rearrangement joins TRBV7-2 to TRBJ1-3, with 7 bases identical to TRBD1. V shed 5 bases and J 4 bases; nucleotides not matched to a gene: 5. Germline lookup yields CDR1 SGHTA and CDR2 FQGNSA. The CDR3 totals 14 residues. CDR3 coding DNA: TGTGCCAGCAGCCGGACAGGAACGGGAAACACCATATATTTT. It codes for CASSRTGTGNTIYF. Drawing the rest from reference TRBV7-2 and TRBJ1-3, the complete variable domain is GAGVSQSPSNKVTEKGKDVELRCDPISGHTALYWYRQSLGQGLEFLIYFQGNSAPDKSGLPSDRFSAERTGGSVSTLTIQRTQQEDSAVYLCASSRTGTGNTIYFGEGSWLTVV.

This chain links TRBV10-3 with TRBJ1-2, with D possibly TRBD1 on 5 matching bases. The germline V gene encodes CDR1 ENHRY and CDR2 SYGVKD. V gave up 3 bases and J gave up 2 bases, with 7 bases separating them. There are 13 residues in the CDR3. As DNA, the CDR3 is TGTGCCATCAGTGATTCAGGGAACTATGGCTACACCTTC. Protein: CAISDSGNYGYTF.

V is TRBV19 and J is TRBJ1-2; no clear D. The ends were cut back, 5 bases at V and 8 bases at J, with 9 bases in the middle. This CDR3 has 11 residues. Looked up from germline, CDR1 is LNHDA and CDR2 is SQIVND (reference sequence). The CDR3 region is CASSLTGGYTF. The CDR3 region has the DNA TGTGCCAGTAGTCTAACGGGAGGCTACACCTTC. Full variable domain (outside the CDR3, taken from reference TRBV19 and TRBJ1-2): DGGITQSPKYLFRKEGQNVTLSCEQNLNHDAMYWYRQDPGQGLRLIYYSQIVNDFQKGDIAEGYSVSREKKESFPLTVTSAQKNPTAFYLCASSLTGGYTFGSGTRLTVV.

This clone occurred once. This chain uses TRBV19 with TRBJ2-5; 10 bases align to TRBD2. The length of the CDR3 is 12 residues. Trimming cost V 9 bases and J 3 bases; bases outside gene matches: 1. Germline V gene lookup returns CDR1 LNHDA and CDR2 SQIVND (reference sequence). CDR3 amino acids: CARAGGEETQYF. CDR3 sequence (DNA): TGTGCCAGAGCGGGGGGGGAAGAGACCCAGTACTTC.

CDR3 bases: TGCGCCAGCAGCCAAGGGATGGGGCGCAATGAGCAGTTCTTC. It yields the protein CASSQGMGRNEQFF. V and J are TRBV4-3 and TRBJ2-1; weak D call: TRBD1 (5 bases). V was trimmed by 1 base and J by 6 bases, leaving 10 bases between them. The germline gives CDR1 LGHNA, CDR2 YSLEER. The CDR3 covers 14 residues.

The gene calls are TRBV27 and TRBJ2-7; perhaps TRBD1 as D (6 bases). This CDR3 spans 13 amino acids. Germline V gene lookup returns CDR1 MNHEY and CDR2 SMNVEV (reference sequence). V dropped 8 bases and J dropped 2 bases, with 13 bases sitting between them. CDR3 in DNA: TGTGCCAGCGGAATGGGGGACACCTACGAGCAGTACTTC. It encodes CASGMGDTYEQYF.

The CDR3 loop reads CASSMGQINEKLFF. CDR3 sequence (DNA): TGCGCCAGCAGCATGGGACAGATTAATGAAAAACTGTTTTTT. The chain combines TRBV5-1 with TRBJ1-4, with 7 bases aligning to TRBD1. V was pared by 4 bases and J by 4 bases, with 4 bases of the junction left unmatched. Germline V gene data show CDR1 as SGHRS and CDR2 as YFSETQ. CDR3 length: 14 amino acids.

This clone appeared a few times. The rearrangement links TRBV24-1 to TRBJ2-3, with TRBD2 matching 7 bases. The CDR3 totals 14 residues. V was clipped by 10 bases and J by 0 bases; unmatched bases: 6. Germline CDR1 reads KGHDR; CDR2 reads SFDVKD. CDR3 nucleotides: TGTGCCACGGAGAGAGCGGGGAGCACAGATACGCAGTATTTT. Its protein is CATERAGSTDTQYF.

The sample holds a few counts of this clone. V usage is TRBV7-2 and J usage is TRBJ2-1, with 9 bases lining up with TRBD2. In germline, CDR1 is SGHTA, CDR2 FQGNSA. V shed 1 base and J 8 bases; nucleotides not matched to a gene: 6. This CDR3 is 15 amino acids long. The CDR3, as DNA: TGTGCCAGCAGCTTAGGAGCGGGGGGAGGCTATGAGCAGTTCTTC. Protein product: CASSLGAGGGYEQFF.

This clone has only a few counts. This chain joins TRBV6-2 or TRBV6-3 and TRBJ1-5, with D hard to call. Trimming removed 6 bases at V and 4 bases at J, with 19 bases between. The CDR3 length is 16 residues. Germline V lookup: CDR1 MNHEY, CDR2 SVGEGT. CDR3 in amino acids: CASSPQPDNLNQPQHF. DNA of the CDR3: TGTGCCAGCAGCCCACAGCCTGACAATTTAAATCAGCCCCAGCATTTT.

V gene TRBV5-4 combines with J gene TRBJ1-1; D not certain. The CDR3 has 11 residues. Germline V gives CDR1 SGHNT, CDR2 YYREEE (reference sequence). Trimming left V 1 base short and J 6 bases short, with 4 bases between. Here the CDR3 reads CASSLSSEAFF. CDR3 coding DNA: TGTGCCAGCAGCTTGTCCTCTGAAGCTTTCTTT.

This rearrangement joins TRBV19 to TRBJ2-5, with TRBD2 matching over 10 bases. CDR1 is LNHDA and CDR2 is SQIVND in the germline V gene (reference sequence). The trim removed 7 bases at V and 14 bases at J, leaving 13 bases unmatched. The CDR3 consists of 13 residues. CDR3 protein: CASTPSGGPAKYF. The CDR3 nucleotides read TGTGCCAGTACCCCTAGCGGGGGCCCCGCCAAATACTTC. The full variable domain, with the rest looked up from reference TRBV19 and TRBJ2-5, is DGGITQSPKYLFRKEGQNVTLSCEQNLNHDAMYWYRQDPGQGLRLIYYSQIVNDFQKGDIAEGYSVSREKKESFPLTVTSAQKNPTAFYLCASTPSGGPAKYFGPGTRLLVL.

This clone showed up many times. This chain joins TRBV18 and TRBJ2-7; D call uncertain. Germline V lookup: CDR1 KGHSH, CDR2 LQKENI. The CDR3 is made up of 14 amino acids. The ends were cut back, 2 bases at V and 5 bases at J, with 13 bases in the middle. The CDR3 protein is CASSPAMGSHEQYF. As DNA, the CDR3 is TGTGCCAGCTCACCAGCGATGGGTAGCCACGAGCAGTACTTC.

This chain uses TRBV6-2 or TRBV6-3 with TRBJ2-7, with TRBD2 as a possible D gene (5 bases). Trimming shortened V by 6 bases and J by 3 bases, and 12 bases separated the two germline ends. Germline-derived CDR1 and CDR2 are MNHEY and SVGEGT. The CDR3 runs to 13 residues. In nucleotides, the CDR3 is TGTGCCAGCAGCTTTGGGAGTAGCTACGAGCAGTACTTC. Its protein product is CASSFGSSYEQYF.

The chain recombines TRBV7-2 with TRBJ2-7, with D possibly TRBD1 on 5 matching bases. CDR3 length: 15 residues. V was pared by 1 base and J by 4 bases, with 14 bases between. Germline V lookup: CDR1 SGHTA, CDR2 FQGNSA. The CDR3 is CASSLEVGRAYEQYF. The DNA of the CDR3 is TGTGCCAGCAGCTTAGAGGTGGGCAGGGCTTACGAGCAGTACTTC.

This clone came up a few times. Written as DNA, the CDR3 is TGTGCCAGCAGTAAGACTACGGGACTCTTAAACACTGAAGCTTTCTTT. Its translation: CASSKTTGLLNTEAFF. This rearrangement joins TRBV6-2 or TRBV6-3 to TRBJ1-1, with D possibly matching TRBD1 (5 bases). The CDR3 sequence is 16 residues long. Per the germline V gene, CDR1 is MNHEY and CDR2 is SVGEGT. The V end was cut by 5 bases, the J end by 2 bases, with 18 bases between.

The chain combines TRBV1 with TRBJ1-1; the table calls TRBD1, which could not be checked here. TRBV1 is termed a pseudogene. CDR3 length: 15 amino acids. CDR3 protein: CTSSQEGATHTEAFF. The CDR3 DNA is TGCACCAGCAGCCAGGAGGGGGCGACGCACACTGAAGCTTTCTTT.